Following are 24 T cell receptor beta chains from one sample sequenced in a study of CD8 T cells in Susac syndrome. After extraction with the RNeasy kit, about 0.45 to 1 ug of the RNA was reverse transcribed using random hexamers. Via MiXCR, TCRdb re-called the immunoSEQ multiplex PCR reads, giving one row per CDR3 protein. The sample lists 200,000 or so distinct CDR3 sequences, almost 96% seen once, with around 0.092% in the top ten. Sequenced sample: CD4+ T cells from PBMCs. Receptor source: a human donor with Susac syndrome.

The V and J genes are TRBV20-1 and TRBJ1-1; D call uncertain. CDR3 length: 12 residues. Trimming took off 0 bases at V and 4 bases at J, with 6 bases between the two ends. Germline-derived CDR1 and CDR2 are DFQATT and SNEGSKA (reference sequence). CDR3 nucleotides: TGCAGTGCTAGAGACCCCAGCACTGAAGCTTTCTTT. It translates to CSARDPSTEAFF.

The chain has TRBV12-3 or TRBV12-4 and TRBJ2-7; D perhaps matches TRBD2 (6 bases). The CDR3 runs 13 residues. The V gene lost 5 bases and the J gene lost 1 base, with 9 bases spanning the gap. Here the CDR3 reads CASSGDLSYEQYF. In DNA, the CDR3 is TGTGCCAGCAGTGGGGACTTGTCCTACGAGCAGTACTTC.

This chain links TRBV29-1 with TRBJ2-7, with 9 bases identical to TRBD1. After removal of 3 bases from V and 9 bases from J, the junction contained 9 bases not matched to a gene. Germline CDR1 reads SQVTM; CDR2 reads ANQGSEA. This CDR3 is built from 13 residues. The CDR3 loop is CSVEPGQGSGQYF. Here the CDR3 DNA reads TGCAGCGTTGAGCCGGGACAGGGTTCAGGGCAGTACTTC.

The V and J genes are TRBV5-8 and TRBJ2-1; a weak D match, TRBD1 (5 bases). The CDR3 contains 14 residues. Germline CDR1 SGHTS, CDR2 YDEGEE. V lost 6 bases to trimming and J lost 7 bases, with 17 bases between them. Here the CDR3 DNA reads TGTGCCAGCACCACTCATGGGGCCGGAAATGAGCAGTTCTTC. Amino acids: CASTTHGAGNEQFF.

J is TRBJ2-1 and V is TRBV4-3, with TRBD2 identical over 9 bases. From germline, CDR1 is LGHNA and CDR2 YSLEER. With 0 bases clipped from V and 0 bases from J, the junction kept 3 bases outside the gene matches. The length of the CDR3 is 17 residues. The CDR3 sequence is CASSQDLAGDSYNEQFF. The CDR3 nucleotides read TGCGCCAGCAGCCAAGATTTAGCGGGGGACTCCTACAATGAGCAGTTCTTC.

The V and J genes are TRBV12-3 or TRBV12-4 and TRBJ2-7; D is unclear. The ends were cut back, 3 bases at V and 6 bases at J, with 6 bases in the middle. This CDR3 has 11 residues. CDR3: CASSFNLEQYF. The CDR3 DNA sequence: TGTGCCAGCAGTTTTAATCTCGAGCAGTACTTC.

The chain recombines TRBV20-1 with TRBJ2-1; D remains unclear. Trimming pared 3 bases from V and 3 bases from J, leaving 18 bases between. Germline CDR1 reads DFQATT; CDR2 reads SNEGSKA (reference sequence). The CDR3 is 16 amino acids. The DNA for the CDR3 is TGCAGTGCTAGGGAAGTCAATCAGGTGAACTACAATGAGCAGTTCTTC. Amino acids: CSAREVNQVNYNEQFF.

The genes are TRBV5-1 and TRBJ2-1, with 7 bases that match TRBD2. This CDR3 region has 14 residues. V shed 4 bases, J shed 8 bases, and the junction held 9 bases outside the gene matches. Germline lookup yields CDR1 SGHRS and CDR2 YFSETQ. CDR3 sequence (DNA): TGCGCCAGCAGCGGGGGGGATGGTGGCTATGAGCAGTTCTTC. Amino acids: CASSGGDGGYEQFF.

For the CDR3, the DNA is TGTGCCAGCAGTGAACAGGGCGGCCACATTCAGTACTTC. Its protein product is CASSEQGGHIQYF. The chain employs TRBV25-1 and TRBJ2-4; tentative D call: TRBD1 (5 bases). This CDR3 is built from 13 residues. Trimming took off 2 bases at V and 8 bases at J, with 10 bases between the two ends. Per germline, CDR1 MGHDK and CDR2 SYGVNS.

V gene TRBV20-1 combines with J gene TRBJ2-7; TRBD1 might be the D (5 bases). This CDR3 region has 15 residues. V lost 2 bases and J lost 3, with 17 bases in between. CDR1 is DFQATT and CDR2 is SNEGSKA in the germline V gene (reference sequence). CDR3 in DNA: TGCAGTGCTAGAAACCCCTCTACAGGAAACTACGAGCAGTACTTC. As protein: CSARNPSTGNYEQYF.

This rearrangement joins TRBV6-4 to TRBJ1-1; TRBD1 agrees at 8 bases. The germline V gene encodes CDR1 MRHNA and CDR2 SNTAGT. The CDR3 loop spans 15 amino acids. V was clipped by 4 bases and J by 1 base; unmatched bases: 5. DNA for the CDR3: TGTGCCAGCAGTGCGACAGGACAGGGGAACACTGAAGCTTTCTTT. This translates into CASSATGQGNTEAFF.

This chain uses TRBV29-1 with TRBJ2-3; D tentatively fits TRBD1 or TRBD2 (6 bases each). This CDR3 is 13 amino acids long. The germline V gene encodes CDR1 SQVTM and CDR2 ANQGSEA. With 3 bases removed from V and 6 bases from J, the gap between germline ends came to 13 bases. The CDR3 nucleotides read TGCAGCGTTGAGGGGGCGGGATACGATACGCAGTATTTT. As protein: CSVEGAGYDTQYF.

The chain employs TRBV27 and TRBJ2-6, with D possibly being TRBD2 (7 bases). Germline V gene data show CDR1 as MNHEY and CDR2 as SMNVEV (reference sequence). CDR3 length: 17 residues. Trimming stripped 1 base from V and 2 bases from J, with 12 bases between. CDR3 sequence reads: CASSLWGGSAGANVLTF. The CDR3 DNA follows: TGTGCCAGCAGTTTATGGGGGGGCTCTGCTGGGGCCAACGTCCTGACTTTC.

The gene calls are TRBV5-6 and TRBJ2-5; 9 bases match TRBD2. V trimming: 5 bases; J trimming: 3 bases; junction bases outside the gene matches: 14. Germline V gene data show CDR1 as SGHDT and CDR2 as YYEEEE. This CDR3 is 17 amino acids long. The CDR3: CASRRAPSGGPEETQYF. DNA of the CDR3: TGTGCCAGCAGGCGGGCCCCCAGCGGGGGGCCTGAAGAGACCCAGTACTTC.

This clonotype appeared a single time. The CDR3 here is CASSVSSGGYEQYF. The CDR3 nucleotides are TGCGCCAGCAGTGTGTCTAGCGGGGGCTACGAGCAGTACTTC. This chain joins TRBV10-2 and TRBJ2-7; 10 bases are shared with TRBD2. V dropped 4 bases and J dropped 3; count of bases not matched to a gene: 3. This CDR3 spans 14 amino acids. The V gene's germline CDR1 is WSHSY and CDR2 SAAADI.

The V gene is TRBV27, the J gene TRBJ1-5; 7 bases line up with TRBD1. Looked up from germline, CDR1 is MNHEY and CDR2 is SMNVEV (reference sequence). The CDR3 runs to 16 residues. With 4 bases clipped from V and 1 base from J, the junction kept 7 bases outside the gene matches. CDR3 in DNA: TGTGCCAGCAGTTCGGGTCAGGGGGTCAGCAATCAGCCCCAGCATTTT. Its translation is CASSSGQGVSNQPQHF.

The CDR3 DNA is TGTGCCAGCAGCCAAGGTCAGGGGGGCCCCACAGATACGCAGTATTTT. This codes for CASSQGQGGPTDTQYF. The chain carries TRBV3-1 and TRBJ2-3; D perhaps matches TRBD1 (7 bases). Deletions cut 1 base from V and 2 bases from J, with 13 bases between. This CDR3 spans 16 amino acids. In germline, CDR1 is LGHDT, CDR2 YNNKEL (reference sequence).

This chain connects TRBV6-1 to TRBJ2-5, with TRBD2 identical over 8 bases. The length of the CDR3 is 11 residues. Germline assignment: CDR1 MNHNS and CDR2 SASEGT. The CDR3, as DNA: TGTGCTGGAGGACTAGCAGAGACCCAGTACTTC. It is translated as CAGGLAETQYF.

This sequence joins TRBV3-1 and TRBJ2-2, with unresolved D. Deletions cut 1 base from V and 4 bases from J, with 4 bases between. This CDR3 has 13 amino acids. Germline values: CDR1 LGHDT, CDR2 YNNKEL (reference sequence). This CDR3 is CASSQVITGELFF. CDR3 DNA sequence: TGTGCCAGCAGCCAAGTGATCACCGGGGAGCTGTTTTTT. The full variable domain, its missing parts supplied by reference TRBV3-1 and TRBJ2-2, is DTAVSQTPKYLVTQMGNDKSIKCEQNLGHDTMYWYKQDSKKFLKIMFSYNNKELIINETVPNRFSPKSPDKAHLNLHINSLELGDSAVYFCASSQVITGELFFGEGSRLTVL.

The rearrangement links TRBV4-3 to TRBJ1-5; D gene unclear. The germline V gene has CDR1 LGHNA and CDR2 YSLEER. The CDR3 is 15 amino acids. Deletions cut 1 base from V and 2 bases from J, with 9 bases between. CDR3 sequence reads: CASSQGWAGNQPQHF. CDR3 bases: TGCGCCAGCAGCCAAGGGTGGGCGGGCAATCAGCCCCAGCATTTT.

CDR3 DNA sequence: TGTGCCAGCAGCTTATTTGGGACCTATGGCTACACCTTC. It encodes CASSLFGTYGYTF. The chain is built from TRBV7-9 and TRBJ1-2; tentatively, D is TRBD1 (5 bases). Trimming took off 2 bases at V and 4 bases at J, with 8 bases between the two ends. Germline V lookup: CDR1 SEHNR, CDR2 FQNEAQ (reference sequence). This CDR3 comprises 13 residues. The entire variable domain, with the rest obtained from reference TRBV7-9 and TRBJ1-2, is as follows: DTGVSQNPRHKITKRGQNVTFRCDPISEHNRLYWYRQTLGQGPEFLTYFQNEAQLEKSRLLSDRFSAERPKGSFSTLEIQRTEQGDSAMYLCASSLFGTYGYTFGSGTRLTVV.

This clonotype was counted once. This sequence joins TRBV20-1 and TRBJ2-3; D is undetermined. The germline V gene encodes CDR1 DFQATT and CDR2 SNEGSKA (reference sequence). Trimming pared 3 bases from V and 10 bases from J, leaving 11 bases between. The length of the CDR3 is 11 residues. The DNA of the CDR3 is TGCAGTGCTAGCCGACCTGAGGCGCAGTATTTT. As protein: CSASRPEAQYF.

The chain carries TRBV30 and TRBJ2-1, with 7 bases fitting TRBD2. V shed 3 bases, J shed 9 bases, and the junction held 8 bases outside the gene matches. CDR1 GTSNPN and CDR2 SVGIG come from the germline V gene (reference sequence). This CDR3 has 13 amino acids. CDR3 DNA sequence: TGTGCCTGGAGGGAAAGCGGGGTGGGTGAGCAGTTCTTC. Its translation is CAWRESGVGEQFF.

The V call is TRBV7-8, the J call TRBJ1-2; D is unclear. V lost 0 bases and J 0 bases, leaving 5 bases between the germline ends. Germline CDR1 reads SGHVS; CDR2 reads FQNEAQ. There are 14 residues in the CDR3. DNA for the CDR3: TGTGCCAGCAGCTTAGCTGGACCTAACTATGGCTACACCTTC. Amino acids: CASSLAGPNYGYTF.